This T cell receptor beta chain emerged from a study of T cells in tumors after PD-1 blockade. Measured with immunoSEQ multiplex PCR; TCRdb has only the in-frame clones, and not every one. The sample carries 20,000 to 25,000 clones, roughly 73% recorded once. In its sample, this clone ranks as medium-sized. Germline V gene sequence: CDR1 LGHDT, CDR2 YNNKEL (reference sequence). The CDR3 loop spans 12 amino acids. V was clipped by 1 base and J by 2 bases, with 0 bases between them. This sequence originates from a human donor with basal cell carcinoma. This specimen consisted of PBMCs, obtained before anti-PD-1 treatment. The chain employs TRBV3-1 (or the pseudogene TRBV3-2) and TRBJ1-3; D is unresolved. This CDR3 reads CASSQAGNTIYF. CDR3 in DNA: TGTGCCAGCAGCCAAGCTGGAAACACCATATATTTT.